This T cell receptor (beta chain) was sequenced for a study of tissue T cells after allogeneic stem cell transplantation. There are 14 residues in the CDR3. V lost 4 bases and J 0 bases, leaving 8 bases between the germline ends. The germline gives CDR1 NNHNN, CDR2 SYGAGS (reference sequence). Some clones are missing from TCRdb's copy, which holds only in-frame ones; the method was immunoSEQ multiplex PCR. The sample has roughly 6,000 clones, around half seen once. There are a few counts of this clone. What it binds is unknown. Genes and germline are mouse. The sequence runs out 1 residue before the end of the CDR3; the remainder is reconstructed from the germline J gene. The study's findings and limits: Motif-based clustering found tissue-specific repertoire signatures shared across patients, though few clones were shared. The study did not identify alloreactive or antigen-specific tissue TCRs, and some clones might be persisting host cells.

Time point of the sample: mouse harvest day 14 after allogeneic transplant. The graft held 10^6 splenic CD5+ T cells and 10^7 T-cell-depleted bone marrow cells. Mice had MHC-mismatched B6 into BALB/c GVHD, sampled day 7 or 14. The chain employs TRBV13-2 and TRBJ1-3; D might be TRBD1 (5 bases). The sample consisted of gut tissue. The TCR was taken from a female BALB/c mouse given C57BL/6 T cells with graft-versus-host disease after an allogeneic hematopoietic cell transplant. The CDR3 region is CASGRQNSGNTLYF. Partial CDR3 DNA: TGTGCCAGCGGTAGACAGAATTCTGGAAATACGCTCTAT.